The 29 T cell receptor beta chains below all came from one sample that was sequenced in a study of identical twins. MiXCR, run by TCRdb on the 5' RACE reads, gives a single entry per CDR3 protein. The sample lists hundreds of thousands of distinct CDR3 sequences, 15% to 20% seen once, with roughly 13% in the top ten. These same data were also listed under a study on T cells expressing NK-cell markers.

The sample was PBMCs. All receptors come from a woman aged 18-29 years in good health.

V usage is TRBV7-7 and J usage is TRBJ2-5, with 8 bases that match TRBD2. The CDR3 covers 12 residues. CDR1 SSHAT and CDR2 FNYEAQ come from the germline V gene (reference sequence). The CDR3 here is CASAGGQETQYF. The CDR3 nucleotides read TGTGCTAGCGCGGGGGGACAAGAGACCCAGTACTTC.

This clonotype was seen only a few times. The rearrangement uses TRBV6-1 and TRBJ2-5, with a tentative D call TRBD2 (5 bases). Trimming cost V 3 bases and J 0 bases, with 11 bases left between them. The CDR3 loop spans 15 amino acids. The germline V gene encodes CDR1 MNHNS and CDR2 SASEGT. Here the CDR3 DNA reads TGTGCCAGCAGTGAGGACTTTATGTACCAAGAGACCCAGTACTTC. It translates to CASSEDFMYQETQYF.

The CDR3 region has the DNA TGTGCCAGCAGCCAGGGGGCAATGGGCTACACCTTC. This sequence encodes CASSQGAMGYTF. This chain links TRBV2 with TRBJ1-2; 8 nucleotides match TRBD1. V lost 6 bases to trimming and J lost 8 bases; unmatched junction nucleotides: 5. This CDR3 is built from 12 residues. In germline, CDR1 is SNHLY, CDR2 FYNNEI.

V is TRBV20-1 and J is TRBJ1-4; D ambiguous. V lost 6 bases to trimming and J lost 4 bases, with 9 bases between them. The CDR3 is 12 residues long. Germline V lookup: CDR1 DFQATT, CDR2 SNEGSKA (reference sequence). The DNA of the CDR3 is TGCAGTGCGAAGGCTATTAATGAAAAACTGTTTTTT. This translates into CSAKAINEKLFF.

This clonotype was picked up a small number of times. The CDR3 loop reads CSARWLAGGPDTQYF. DNA of the CDR3: TGCAGTGCTAGGTGGCTAGCGGGGGGGCCAGATACGCAGTATTTT. The chain has TRBV20-1 and TRBJ2-3; 12 bases line up with TRBD2. Per the germline V gene, CDR1 is DFQATT and CDR2 is SNEGSKA (reference sequence). The CDR3 consists of 15 residues. V shed 3 bases and J 4 bases; nucleotides not matched to a gene: 5.

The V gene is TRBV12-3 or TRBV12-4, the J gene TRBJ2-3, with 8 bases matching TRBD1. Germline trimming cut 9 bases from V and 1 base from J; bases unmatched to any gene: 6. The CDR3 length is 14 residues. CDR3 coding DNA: TGTGCCAGGAAGCCGGGACAGGGCACAGATACGCAGTATTTT. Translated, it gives CARKPGQGTDTQYF.

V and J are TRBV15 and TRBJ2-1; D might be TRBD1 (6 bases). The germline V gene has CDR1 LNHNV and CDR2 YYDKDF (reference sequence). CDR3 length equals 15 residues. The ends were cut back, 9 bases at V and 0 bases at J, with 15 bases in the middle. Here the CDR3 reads CATEAGTRSYNEQFF. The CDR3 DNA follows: TGTGCCACAGAGGCTGGGACACGCTCCTACAATGAGCAGTTCTTC.

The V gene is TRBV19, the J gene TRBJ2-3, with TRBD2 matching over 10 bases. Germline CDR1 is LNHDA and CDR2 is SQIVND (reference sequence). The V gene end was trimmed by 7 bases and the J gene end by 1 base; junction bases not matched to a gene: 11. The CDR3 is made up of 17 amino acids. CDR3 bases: TGTGCCAGTACCCTACAGCCCCTAGCGGGGGGCACAGATACGCAGTATTTT. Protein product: CASTLQPLAGGTDTQYF.

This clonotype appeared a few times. CDR3 coding DNA: TGTGCCACCGCGGGACAGGGGCCCTACGAGCAGTACTTC. It specifies CATAGQGPYEQYF. This chain connects TRBV6-6 to TRBJ2-7; 10 bases line up with TRBD1. The V and J ends lost 10 bases and 2 bases, in that order; junction bases with no gene match: 5. This CDR3 region has 13 residues. The germline CDR1 and CDR2 sequences are MNHNY and SVGAGI (reference sequence).

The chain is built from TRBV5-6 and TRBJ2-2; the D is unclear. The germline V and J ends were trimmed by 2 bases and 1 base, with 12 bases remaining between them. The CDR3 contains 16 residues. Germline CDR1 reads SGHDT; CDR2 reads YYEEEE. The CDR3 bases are TGTGCCAGCAGCTTAGGGCCTAAGGAGAACACCGGGGAGCTGTTTTTT. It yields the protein CASSLGPKENTGELFF.

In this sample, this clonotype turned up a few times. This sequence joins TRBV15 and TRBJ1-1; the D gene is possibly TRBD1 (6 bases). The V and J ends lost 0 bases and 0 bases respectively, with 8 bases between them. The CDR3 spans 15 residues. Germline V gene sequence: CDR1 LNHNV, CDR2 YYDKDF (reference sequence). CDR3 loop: CATSRDRGLNTEAFF. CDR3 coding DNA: TGTGCCACCAGCAGAGACAGGGGTTTGAACACTGAAGCTTTCTTT. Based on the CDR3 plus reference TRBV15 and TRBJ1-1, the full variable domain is DAMVIQNPRYQVTQFGKPVTLSCSQTLNHNVMYWYQQKSSQAPKLLFHYYDKDFNNEADTPDNFQSRRPNTSFCFLDIRSPGLGDTAMYLCATSRDRGLNTEAFFGQGTRLTVV.

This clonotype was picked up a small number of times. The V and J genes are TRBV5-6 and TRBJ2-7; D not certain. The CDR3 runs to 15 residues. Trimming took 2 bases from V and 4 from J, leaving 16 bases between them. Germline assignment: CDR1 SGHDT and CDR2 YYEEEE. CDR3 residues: CASSFRTQTPYEQYF. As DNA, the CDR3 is TGTGCCAGCAGCTTCCGTACACAGACTCCTTACGAGCAGTACTTC.

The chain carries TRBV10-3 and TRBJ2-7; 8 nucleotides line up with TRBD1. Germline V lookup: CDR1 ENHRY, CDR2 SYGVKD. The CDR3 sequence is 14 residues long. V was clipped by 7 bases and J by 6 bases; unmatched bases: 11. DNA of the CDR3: TGTGCCATCACCCCATTTCAGGGGGCTCGCGAGCAGTACTTC. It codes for CAITPFQGAREQYF.

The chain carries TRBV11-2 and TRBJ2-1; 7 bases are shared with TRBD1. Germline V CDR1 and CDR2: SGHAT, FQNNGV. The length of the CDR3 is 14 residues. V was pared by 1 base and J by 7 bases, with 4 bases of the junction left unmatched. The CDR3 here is CASSLVGGRNEQFF. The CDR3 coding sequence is TGTGCCAGCAGCTTAGTAGGGGGCAGGAATGAGCAGTTCTTC.

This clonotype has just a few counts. The CDR3, as DNA: TGTGCCAGCACCCGGGGTTATAAGTCTGGCTACACCTTC. This encodes CASTRGYKSGYTF. This rearrangement joins TRBV7-2 to TRBJ1-2; unclear D gene. Trimming left V 7 bases short and J 7 bases short, with 16 bases between. Germline lookup yields CDR1 SGHTA and CDR2 FQGNSA. This CDR3 is 13 amino acids long.

The CDR3 reads CASLRDRDQETQYF. Here the CDR3 DNA reads TGTGCCAGCCTACGGGACAGGGACCAAGAGACCCAGTACTTC. V is TRBV6-1 and J is TRBJ2-5; 9 bases fit TRBD1. The germline V gene has CDR1 MNHNS and CDR2 SASEGT. This CDR3 contains 14 residues. V lost 8 bases, J lost 0 bases, and 4 bases stayed unmatched.

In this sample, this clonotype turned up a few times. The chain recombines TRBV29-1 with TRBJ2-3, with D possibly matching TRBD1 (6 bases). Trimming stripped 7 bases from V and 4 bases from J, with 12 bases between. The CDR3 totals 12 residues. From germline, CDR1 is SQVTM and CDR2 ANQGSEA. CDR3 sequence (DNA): TGCAGCGGGAGTCAGGGGTCAGATACGCAGTATTTT. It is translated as CSGSQGSDTQYF.

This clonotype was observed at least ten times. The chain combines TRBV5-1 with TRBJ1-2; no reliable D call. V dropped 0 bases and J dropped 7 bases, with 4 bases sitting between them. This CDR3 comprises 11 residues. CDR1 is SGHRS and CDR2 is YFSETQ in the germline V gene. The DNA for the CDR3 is TGCGCCAGCAGCTTGGAGTCTGGCTACACCTTC. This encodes CASSLESGYTF.

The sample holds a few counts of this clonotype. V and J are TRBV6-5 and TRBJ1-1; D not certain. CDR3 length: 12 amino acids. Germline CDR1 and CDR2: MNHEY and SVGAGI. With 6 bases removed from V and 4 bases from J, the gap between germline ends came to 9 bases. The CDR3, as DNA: TGTGCCAGCAGCTCGGGTACCACTGAAGCTTTCTTT. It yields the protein CASSSGTTEAFF.

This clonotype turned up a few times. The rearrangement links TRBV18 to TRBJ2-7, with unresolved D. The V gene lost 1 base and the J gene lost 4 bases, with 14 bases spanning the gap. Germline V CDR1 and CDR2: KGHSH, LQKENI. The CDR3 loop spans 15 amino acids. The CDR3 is CASSPRSTLKYEQYF. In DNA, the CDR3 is TGTGCCAGCTCACCACGCAGCACTCTGAAATACGAGCAGTACTTC.

The chain's CDR3 is CAITRPRTGGTYEQYF. CDR3 DNA: TGTGCCATCACCAGACCTCGGACAGGGGGGACCTACGAGCAGTACTTC. The chain couples TRBV10-3 to TRBJ2-7, with 10 nucleotides matching TRBD1. CDR3 length: 16 residues. Germline CDR1 is ENHRY and CDR2 is SYGVKD. J lost 2 bases, V lost 7 bases, and 11 bases had no gene match.

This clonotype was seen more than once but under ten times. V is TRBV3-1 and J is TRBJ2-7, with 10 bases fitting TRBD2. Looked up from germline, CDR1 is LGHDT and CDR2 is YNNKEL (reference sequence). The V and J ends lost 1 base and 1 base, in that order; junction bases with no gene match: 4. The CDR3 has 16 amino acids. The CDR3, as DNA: TGTGCCAGCAGCCAAGCTAGCGGGAGCGAATCCTACGAGCAGTACTTC. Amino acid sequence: CASSQASGSESYEQYF.

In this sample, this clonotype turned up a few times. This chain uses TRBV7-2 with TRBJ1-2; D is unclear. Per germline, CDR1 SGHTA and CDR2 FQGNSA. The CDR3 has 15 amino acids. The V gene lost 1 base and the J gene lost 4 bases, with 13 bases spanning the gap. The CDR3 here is CASSLESTGIYGYTF. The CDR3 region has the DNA TGTGCCAGCAGCTTAGAAAGCACGGGGATCTATGGCTACACCTTC.

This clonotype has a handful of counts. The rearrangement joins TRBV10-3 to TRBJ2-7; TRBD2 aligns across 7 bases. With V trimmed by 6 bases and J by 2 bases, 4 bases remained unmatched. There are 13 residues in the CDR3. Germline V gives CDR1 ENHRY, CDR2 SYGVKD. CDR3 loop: CAISPGGPYEQYF. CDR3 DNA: TGTGCCATCAGCCCGGGAGGCCCCTACGAGCAGTACTTC.

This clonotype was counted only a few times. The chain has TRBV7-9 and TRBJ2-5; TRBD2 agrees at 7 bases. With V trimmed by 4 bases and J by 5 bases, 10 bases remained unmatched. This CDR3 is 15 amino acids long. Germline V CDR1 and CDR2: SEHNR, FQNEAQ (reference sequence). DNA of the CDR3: TGTGCCAGCAGCTCCCCTAGGGCGGGGGAGGAGACCCAGTACTTC. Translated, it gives CASSSPRAGEETQYF.

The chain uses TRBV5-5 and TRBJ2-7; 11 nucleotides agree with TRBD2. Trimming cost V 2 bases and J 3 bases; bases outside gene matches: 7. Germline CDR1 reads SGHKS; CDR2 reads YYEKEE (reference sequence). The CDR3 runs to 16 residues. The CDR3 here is CASSFGTSGLYYEQYF. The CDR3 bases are TGTGCCAGCAGCTTCGGGACTAGCGGACTTTACTACGAGCAGTACTTC.

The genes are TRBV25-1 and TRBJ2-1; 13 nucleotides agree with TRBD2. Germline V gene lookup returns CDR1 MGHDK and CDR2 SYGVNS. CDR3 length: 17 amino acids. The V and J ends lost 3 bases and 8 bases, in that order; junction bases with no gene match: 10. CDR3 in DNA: TGTGCCAGCAGTGATACTAGCGGGAGGGCCGGGTGGTATGAGCAGTTCTTC. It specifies CASSDTSGRAGWYEQFF. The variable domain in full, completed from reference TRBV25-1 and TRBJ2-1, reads EADIYQTPRYLVIGTGKKITLECSQTMGHDKMYWYQQDPGMELHLIHYSYGVNSTEKGDLSSESTVSRIRTEHFPLTLESARPSHTSQYLCASSDTSGRAGWYEQFFGPGTRLTVL.

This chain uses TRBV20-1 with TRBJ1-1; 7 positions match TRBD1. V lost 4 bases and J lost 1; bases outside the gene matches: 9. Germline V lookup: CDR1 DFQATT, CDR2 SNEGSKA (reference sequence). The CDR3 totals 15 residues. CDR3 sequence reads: CSAKDRARGNTEAFF. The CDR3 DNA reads TGCAGTGCTAAAGACAGGGCTCGAGGGAACACTGAAGCTTTCTTT.

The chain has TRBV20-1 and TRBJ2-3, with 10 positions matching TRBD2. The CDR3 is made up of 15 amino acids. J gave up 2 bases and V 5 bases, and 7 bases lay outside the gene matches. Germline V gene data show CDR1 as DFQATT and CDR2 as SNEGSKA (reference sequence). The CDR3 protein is CSAQQTSGYTDTQYF. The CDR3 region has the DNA TGCAGTGCTCAACAGACTAGCGGGTACACAGATACGCAGTATTTT.